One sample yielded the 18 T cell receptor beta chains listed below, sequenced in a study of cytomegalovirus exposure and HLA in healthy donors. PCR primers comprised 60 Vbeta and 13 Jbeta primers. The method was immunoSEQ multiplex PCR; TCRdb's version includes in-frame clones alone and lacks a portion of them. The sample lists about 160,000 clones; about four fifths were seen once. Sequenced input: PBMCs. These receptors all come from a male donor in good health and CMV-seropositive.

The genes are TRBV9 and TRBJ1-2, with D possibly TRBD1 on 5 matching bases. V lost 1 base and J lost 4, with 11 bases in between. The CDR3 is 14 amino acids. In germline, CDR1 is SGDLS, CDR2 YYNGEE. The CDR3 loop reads CASSVLDTGYGYTF. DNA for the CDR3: TGTGCCAGCAGCGTACTGGACACGGGCTATGGCTACACCTTC.

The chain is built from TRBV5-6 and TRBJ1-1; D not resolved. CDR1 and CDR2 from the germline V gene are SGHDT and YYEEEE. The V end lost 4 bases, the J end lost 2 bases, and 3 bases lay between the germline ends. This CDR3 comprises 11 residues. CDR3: CASSLNTEAFF. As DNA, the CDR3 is TGTGCCAGCAGCCTAAACACTGAAGCTTTCTTT.

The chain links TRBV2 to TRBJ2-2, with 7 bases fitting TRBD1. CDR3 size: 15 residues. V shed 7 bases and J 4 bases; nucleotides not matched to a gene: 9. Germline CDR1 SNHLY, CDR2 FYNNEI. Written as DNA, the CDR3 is TGTGCCAGCAAAGCAGACAGGGCACCCACCGGGGAGCTGTTTTTT. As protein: CASKADRAPTGELFF.

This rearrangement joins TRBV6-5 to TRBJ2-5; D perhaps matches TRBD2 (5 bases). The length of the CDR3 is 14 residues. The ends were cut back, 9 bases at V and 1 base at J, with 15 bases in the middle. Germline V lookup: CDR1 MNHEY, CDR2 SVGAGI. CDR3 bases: TGTGCCAGTCGGGCAAGCGGACTCCAAGAGACCCAGTACTTC. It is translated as CASRASGLQETQYF.

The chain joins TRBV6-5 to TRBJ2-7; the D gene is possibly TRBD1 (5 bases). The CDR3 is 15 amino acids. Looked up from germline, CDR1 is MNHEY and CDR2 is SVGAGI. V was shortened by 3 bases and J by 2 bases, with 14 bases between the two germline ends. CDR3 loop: CASSYGAVTTYEQYF. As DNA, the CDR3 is TGTGCCAGCAGTTATGGGGCAGTCACAACCTACGAGCAGTACTTC.

CDR3 sequence reads: CASSRPPGTSGSYEQYF. The CDR3 DNA reads TGTGCCAGCAGCCGCCCCCCCGGGACTAGCGGGAGCTACGAGCAGTACTTC. The chain joins TRBV27 to TRBJ2-7, with 14 bases aligning to TRBD2. The CDR3 is made up of 17 amino acids. V was clipped by 6 bases and J by 3 bases; unmatched bases: 10. The germline V gene has CDR1 MNHEY and CDR2 SMNVEV (reference sequence).

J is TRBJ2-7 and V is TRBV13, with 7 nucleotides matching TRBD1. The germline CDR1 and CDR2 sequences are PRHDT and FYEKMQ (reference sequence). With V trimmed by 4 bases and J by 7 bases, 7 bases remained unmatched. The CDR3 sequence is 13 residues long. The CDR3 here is CASSSETGVEQYF. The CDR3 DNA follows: TGTGCCAGCAGCTCCGAAACAGGGGTGGAGCAGTACTTC.

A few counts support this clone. The CDR3 region has the DNA TGTGCCAGTAGTATTCAGCGGGACCAGCCCCAGCATTTT. Translation: CASSIQRDQPQHF. The chain employs TRBV19 and TRBJ1-5; D possibly corresponds to TRBD1 (5 bases). Germline V gene lookup returns CDR1 LNHDA and CDR2 SQIVND (reference sequence). The CDR3 is 13 amino acids. V shed 3 bases and J shed 7 bases, with 10 bases lying between them.

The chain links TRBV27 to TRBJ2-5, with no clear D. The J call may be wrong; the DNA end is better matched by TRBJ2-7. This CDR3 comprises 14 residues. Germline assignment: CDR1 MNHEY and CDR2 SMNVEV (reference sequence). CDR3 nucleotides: TGTGCCAGCAGTTTATCCATTACCTCCTACGAGCAGTACTTC. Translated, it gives CASSLSITSYEQYF.

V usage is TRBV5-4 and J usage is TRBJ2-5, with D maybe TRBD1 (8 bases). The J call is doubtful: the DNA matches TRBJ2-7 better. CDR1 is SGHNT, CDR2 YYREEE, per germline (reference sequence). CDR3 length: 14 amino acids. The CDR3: CASMGGTGDYEQYF. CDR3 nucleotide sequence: TGTGCCAGCATGGGGGGGACAGGCGACTACGAGCAGTACTTC.

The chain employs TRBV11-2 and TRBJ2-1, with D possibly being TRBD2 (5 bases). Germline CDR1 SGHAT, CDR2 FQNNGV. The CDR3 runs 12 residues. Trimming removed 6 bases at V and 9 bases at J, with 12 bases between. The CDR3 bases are TGTGCCAGCAGGTCTAGTCGGGGTGAGCAGTTCTTC. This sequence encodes CASRSSRGEQFF.

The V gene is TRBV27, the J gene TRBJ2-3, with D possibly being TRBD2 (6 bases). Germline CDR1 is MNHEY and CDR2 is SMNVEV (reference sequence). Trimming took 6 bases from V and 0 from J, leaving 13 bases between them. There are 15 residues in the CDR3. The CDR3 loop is CASRWTTSSTDTQYF. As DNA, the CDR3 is TGTGCCAGCAGGTGGACTACCTCTAGCACAGATACGCAGTATTTT.

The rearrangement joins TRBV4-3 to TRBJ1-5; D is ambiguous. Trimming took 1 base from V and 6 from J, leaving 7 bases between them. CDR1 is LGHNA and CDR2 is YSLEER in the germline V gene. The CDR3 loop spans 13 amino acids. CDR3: CASSQGGGQPQHF. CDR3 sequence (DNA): TGCGCCAGCAGCCAAGGAGGAGGTCAGCCCCAGCATTTT.

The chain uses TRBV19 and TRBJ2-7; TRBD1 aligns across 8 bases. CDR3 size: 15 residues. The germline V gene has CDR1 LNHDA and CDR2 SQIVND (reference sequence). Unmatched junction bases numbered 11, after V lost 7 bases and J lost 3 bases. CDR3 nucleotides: TGTGCCAGTACCCCTTCTAGGGACAGGTTCTACGAGCAGTACTTC. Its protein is CASTPSRDRFYEQYF.

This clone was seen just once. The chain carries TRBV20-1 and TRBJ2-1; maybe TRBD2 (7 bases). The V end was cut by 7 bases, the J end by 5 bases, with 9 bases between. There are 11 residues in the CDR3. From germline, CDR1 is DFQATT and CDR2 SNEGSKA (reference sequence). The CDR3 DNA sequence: TGCAGTGGGGGGGGGCACAATGAGCAGTTCTTC. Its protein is CSGGGHNEQFF.

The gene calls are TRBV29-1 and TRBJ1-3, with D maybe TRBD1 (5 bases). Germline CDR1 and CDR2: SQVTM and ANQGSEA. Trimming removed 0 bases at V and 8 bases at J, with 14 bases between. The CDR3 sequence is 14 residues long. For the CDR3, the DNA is TGCAGCGTTGAAGAGGGGACTGGGGGAGACACCATATATTTT. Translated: CSVEEGTGGDTIYF.

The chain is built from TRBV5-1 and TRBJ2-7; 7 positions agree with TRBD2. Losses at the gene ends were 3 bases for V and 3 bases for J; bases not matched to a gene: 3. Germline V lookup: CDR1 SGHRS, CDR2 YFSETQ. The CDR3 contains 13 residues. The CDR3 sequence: CASSWTRNYEQYF. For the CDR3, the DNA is TGCGCCAGCAGCTGGACTAGAAACTACGAGCAGTACTTC. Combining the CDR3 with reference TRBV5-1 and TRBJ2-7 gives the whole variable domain KAGVTQTPRYLIKTRGQQVTLSCSPISGHRSVSWYQQTPGQGLQFLFEYFSETQRNKGNFPGRFSGRQFSNSRSEMNVSTLELGDSALYLCASSWTRNYEQYFGPGTRLTVT.

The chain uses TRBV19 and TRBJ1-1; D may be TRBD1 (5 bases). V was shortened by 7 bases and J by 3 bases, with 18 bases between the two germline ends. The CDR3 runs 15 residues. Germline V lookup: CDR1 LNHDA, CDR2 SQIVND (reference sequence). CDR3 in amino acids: CASTTAGVYYTEAFF. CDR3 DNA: TGTGCCAGTACAACTGCGGGGGTTTATTACACTGAAGCTTTCTTT.